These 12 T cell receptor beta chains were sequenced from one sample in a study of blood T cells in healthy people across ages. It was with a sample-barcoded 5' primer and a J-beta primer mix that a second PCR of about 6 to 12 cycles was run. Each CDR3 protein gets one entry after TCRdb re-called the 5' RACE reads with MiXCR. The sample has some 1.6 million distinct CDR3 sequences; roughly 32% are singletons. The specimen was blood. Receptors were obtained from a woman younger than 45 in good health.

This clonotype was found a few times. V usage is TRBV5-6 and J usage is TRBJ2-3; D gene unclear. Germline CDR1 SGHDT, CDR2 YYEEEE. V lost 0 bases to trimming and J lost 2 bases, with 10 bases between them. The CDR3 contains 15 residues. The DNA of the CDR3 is TGTGCCAGCAGCTTGGAACCCGAGGTCACAGATACGCAGTATTTT. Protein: CASSLEPEVTDTQYF.

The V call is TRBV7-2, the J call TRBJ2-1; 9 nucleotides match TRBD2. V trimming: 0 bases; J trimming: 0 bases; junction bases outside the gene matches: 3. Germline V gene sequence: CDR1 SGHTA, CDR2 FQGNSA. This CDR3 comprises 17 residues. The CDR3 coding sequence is TGTGCCAGCAGCTTAGCAGGAGCGGGGGGCTCCTACAATGAGCAGTTCTTC. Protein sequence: CASSLAGAGGSYNEQFF.

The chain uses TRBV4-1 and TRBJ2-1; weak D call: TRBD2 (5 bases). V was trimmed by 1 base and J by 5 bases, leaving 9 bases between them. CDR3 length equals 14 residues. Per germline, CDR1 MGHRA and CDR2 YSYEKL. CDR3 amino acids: CASSQVEGDNEQFF. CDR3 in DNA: TGCGCCAGCAGCCAAGTTGAGGGCGACAATGAGCAGTTCTTC.

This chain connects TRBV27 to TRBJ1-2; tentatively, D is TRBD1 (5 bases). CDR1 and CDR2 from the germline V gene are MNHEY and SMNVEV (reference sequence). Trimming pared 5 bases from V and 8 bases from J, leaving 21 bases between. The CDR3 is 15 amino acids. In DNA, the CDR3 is TGTGCCAGCAGTCCACGGACCCCTACTCGGGGCGGCTACACCTTC. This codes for CASSPRTPTRGGYTF.

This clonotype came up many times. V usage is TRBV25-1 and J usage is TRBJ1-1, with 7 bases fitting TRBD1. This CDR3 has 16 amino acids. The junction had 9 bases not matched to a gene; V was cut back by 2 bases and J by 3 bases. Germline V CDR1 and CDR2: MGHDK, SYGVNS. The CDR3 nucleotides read TGTGCCAGCAGTGAACCCAGCAAGGGGGCGGACACTGAAGCTTTCTTT. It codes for CASSEPSKGADTEAFF.

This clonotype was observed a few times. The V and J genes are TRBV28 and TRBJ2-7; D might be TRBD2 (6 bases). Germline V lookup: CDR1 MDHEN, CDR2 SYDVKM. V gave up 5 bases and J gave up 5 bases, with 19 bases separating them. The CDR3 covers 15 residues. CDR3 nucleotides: TGTGCCAGCAGTGTCTCCCCGGGGACTGCCAACGAGCAGTACTTC. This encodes CASSVSPGTANEQYF.

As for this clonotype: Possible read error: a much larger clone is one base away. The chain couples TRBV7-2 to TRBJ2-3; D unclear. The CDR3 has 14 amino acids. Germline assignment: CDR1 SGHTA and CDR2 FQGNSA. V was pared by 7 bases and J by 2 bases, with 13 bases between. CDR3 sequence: CASNFQSNTDTQYF. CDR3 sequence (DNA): TGTGCCAGCAACTTCCAGTCAAACACAGATACGCAGTATTTT.

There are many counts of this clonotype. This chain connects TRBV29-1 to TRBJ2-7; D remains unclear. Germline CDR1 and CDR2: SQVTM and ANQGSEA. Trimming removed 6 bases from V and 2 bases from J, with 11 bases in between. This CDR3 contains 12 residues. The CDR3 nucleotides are TGCAGCGTCTCAAGGTACCCCTACGAGCAGTACTTC. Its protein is CSVSRYPYEQYF.

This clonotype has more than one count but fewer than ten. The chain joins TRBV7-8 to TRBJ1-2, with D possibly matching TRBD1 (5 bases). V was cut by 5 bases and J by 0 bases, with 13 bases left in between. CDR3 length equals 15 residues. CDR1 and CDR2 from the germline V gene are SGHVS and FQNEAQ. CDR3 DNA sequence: TGTGCCAGCAGCCCTATGGGACGGACTAACTATGGCTACACCTTC. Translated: CASSPMGRTNYGYTF.

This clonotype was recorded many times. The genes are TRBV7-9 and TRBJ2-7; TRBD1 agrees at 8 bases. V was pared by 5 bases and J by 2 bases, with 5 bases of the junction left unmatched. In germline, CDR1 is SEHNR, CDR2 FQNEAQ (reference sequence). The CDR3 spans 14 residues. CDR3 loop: CASSPTGGTYEQYF. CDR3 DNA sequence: TGTGCCAGCAGCCCTACAGGGGGGACCTACGAGCAGTACTTC.

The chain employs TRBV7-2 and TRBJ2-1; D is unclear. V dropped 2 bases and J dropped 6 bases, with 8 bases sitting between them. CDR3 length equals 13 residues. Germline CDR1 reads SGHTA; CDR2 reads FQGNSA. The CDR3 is CASSLLGFNEQFF. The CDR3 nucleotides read TGTGCCAGCAGCTTATTGGGCTTCAATGAGCAGTTCTTC.

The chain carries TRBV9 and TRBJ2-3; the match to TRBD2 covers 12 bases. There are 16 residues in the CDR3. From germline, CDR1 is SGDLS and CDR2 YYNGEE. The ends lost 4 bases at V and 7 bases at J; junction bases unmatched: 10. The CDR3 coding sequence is TGTGCCAGCAGCCCCGAGGCGACTAGCGGGGGATATACGCAGTATTTT. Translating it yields CASSPEATSGGYTQYF.